The source of this T cell receptor (beta chain) is a study of siplizumab effects on memory and regulatory T cells. Sequencing was performed with immunoSEQ multiplex PCR; in TCRdb, only in-frame clones are kept and a portion is missing. The sample contains around 94,000 clones, more than 85% of which appear only once. Study-wide results and caveats: Alloreactive sequences traceable to unstimulated CD4+ memory cells declined significantly under siplizumab. Suppressive activity of Tregs proliferating in siplizumab cultures remained unconfirmed.

V shed 2 bases and J 5 bases; nucleotides not matched to a gene: 2. The CDR3 extends over 13 amino acids. Germline V gives CDR1 SGHRS, CDR2 YFSETQ. Notes on this clone: What it recognizes is unknown.

V usage is TRBV5-1 and J usage is TRBJ2-3; 7 nucleotides line up with TRBD1. The TCR sequence derives from a human donor in good health. The specimen was CD4+ T cells sorted from blood. CDR3 sequence reads: CASSLGTEDTQYF. CDR3 DNA sequence: TGCGCCAGCAGCTTAGGGACAGAAGATACGCAGTATTTT.